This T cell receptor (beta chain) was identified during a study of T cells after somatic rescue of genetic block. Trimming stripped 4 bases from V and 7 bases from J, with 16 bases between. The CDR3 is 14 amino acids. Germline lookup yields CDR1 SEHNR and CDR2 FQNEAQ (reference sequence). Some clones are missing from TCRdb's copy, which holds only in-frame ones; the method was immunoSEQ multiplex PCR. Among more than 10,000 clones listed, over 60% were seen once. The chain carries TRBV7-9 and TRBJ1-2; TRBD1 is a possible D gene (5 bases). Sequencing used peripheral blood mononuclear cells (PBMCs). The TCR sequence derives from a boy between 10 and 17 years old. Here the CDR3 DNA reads TGTGCCAGCAGCTCCTTCCACCGGGGACGTGGCTACACCTTC. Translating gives CASSSFHRGRGYTF.